Listed below are T cell receptor beta chains from one sample, sequenced in a study of OX40 agonist ivuxolimab in advanced cancers. TCRdb's copy holds only in-frame clones and misses some; the assay was immunoSEQ multiplex PCR. The profile shows roughly 30,000 clones, 74% of them singletons. The input for sequencing was CD4+ or CD8+ T cells sorted from blood, taken in a trial of the OX40 agonist ivuxolimab. The source of these receptors is an adult with an advanced solid tumor such as melanoma, head and neck, liver or kidney cancer. Each CDR3 is given with its conserved first and last residue. Fields, in order: clone size, J gene, D gene, CDR3 length, V gene, CDR3 protein, CDR3 DNA. The D gene is left open where the match is weak. Not every row has a clone size; where given, it reads once, few, many or a size class.

>NA|TRBJ2-1|NA|14|TRBV5-1
CASRDGQPGTEQFF
TGCGCCAGCCGGGACGGGCAGCCGGGGACCGAGCAGTTCTTC
>NA|TRBJ1-1|NA|15|TRBV7-8
CASSSGQGRNTEAFF
TGTGCCAGCAGCTCGGGGCAGGGACGGAACACTGAAGCTTTCTTT
>NA|TRBJ1-2|NA|15|TRBV10-3
CAISESAGYSYGYTF
TGTGCCATCAGTGAGTCGGCCGGGTATAGCTATGGCTACACCTTC
>NA|TRBJ1-2|NA|14|TRBV5-5
CASSTTGGDRSYTF
TGTGCCAGCAGCACTACCGGGGGGGACCGAAGCTACACCTTC
>NA|TRBJ2-3|NA|15|TRBV7-9
CASSSRPGDTDTQYF
TGTGCCAGCAGCTCGCGCCCCGGTGACACAGATACGCAGTATTTT
>NA|TRBJ2-3|NA|14|TRBV5-3
CARSCAGITDTQYF
TGTGCCAGAAGCTGCGCAGGGATCACAGATACGCAGTATTTT
>NA|TRBJ1-4|NA|12|TRBV7-9
CASSLSGEKLFF
TGTGCCAGCAGCTTATCAGGCGAAAAACTGTTTTTT
>NA|TRBJ2-1|NA|15|TRBV11-2
CASSSPHGRYNEQFF
TGTGCCAGCAGCTCCCCCCATGGTCGCTACAATGAGCAGTTCTTC
>NA|TRBJ2-7|TRBD1|15|TRBV28
CASSIPGTGKNEQYF
TGTGCCAGCAGTATCCCCGGGACAGGGAAGAACGAGCAGTACTTC
>NA|TRBJ1-3|NA|12|TRBV7-9
CASSLAGNTIYF
TGTGCCAGCAGCTTAGCGGGAAACACCATATATTTT
>NA|TRBJ2-7|TRBD1|13|TRBV4-1
CASSQVDRGEQYF
TGCGCCAGCAGCCAAGTGGACAGGGGCGAGCAGTACTTC
>NA|TRBJ1-2|TRBD1|15|TRBV7-8
CASSLGGGKYYGYTF
TGTGCCAGCAGCTTAGGAGGGGGCAAGTACTATGGCTACACCTTC
>few|TRBJ1-5|TRBD1|17|TRBV9
CASSVNPGQGYNQPQHF
TGTGCCAGCAGCGTTAATCCGGGACAGGGTTACAATCAGCCCCAGCATTTT
>NA|TRBJ1-6|NA|14|TRBV7-2
CASSTPEGNSPLHF
TGTGCCAGCAGCACCCCTGAGGGGAATTCACCCCTCCACTTT
>NA|TRBJ1-5|NA|19|TRBV1
CTSSLGAEAVSSSNQPQHF
TGCACCAGCTCCCTTGGGGCCGAGGCAGTCTCGTCGAGCAATCAGCCCCAGCATTTT
>NA|TRBJ1-2|TRBD1|15|TRBV7-2
CASSPDRAYNYGYTF
TGTGCCAGCAGCCCCGACAGGGCGTATAACTATGGCTACACCTTC
>NA|TRBJ1-1|NA|13|TRBV30
CAWSVAGNTEAFF
TGTGCCTGGAGTGTCGCGGGGAACACTGAAGCTTTCTTT
>NA|TRBJ2-7|NA|12|TRBV7-8
CASSSVDYEQYF
TGTGCCAGCAGCTCAGTCGACTACGAGCAGTACTTC
>NA|TRBJ2-5|NA|15|TRBV5-1
CASSLARGGEETQYF
TGCGCCAGCAGCTTGGCCAGGGGAGGTGAAGAGACCCAGTACTTC
>NA|TRBJ1-2|NA|13|TRBV6-5
CASRTTGTYGYTF
TGTGCCAGCAGAACAACAGGGACCTATGGCTACACCTTC
>NA|TRBJ1-5|TRBD1|15|TRBV6-6
CASSITGDLGQPQHF
TGTGCCAGCAGTATCACAGGGGATTTGGGGCAGCCCCAGCATTTT
>NA|TRBJ1-1|NA|14|TRBV6-6
CASRNGVVNTEAFF
TGTGCCAGCAGGAATGGGGTGGTGAACACTGAAGCTTTCTTT
>NA|TRBJ2-1|NA|13|TRBV5-1
CASSFDRNNEQFF
TGCGCCAGCAGCTTTGACAGGAACAATGAGCAGTTCTTC
>NA|TRBJ2-6|TRBD2|17|TRBV9
CASSVLAGPSGANVLTF
TGTGCCAGCAGCGTGCTAGCGGGGCCGTCTGGGGCCAACGTCCTGACTTTC
>NA|TRBJ1-4|TRBD1|17|TRBV4-1
CASSPLAGTATYEKLFF
TGCGCCAGCAGCCCCCTGGCGGGGACAGCGACCTATGAAAAACTGTTTTTT
>few|TRBJ1-1|NA|15|TRBV14
CASSQAAAANTEAFF
TGTGCCAGCAGCCAAGCCGCGGCCGCGAACACTGAAGCTTTCTTT
>NA|TRBJ1-1|TRBD1|13|TRBV6-6
CASSLTGTGDAFF
TGTGCCAGCAGTCTCACCGGGACAGGGGATGCTTTCTTT
>NA|TRBJ1-2|TRBD1|16|TRBV25-1
CASTRSDRRVRRGYTF
TGTGCCAGCACGCGATCGGACAGGAGAGTGCGGCGAGGCTACACCTTC
>NA|TRBJ1-5|TRBD1|15|TRBV19
CASSINRGRNQPQHF
TGTGCCAGTAGTATTAACAGGGGACGCAATCAGCCCCAGCATTTT
>few|TRBJ1-2|NA|12|TRBV6-1
CASSGTTYGYTF
TGTGCCAGCAGTGGGACTACCTATGGCTACACCTTC
>NA|TRBJ1-1|NA|12|TRBV29-1
CSVEGLGTRAFF
TGCAGCGTTGAAGGACTCGGGACTAGAGCTTTCTTT
>NA|TRBJ2-7|NA|15|TRBV7-3
CASSLRQALWAEQYF
TGTGCCAGCAGCCTTCGACAGGCCCTCTGGGCCGAGCAGTACTTC
>NA|TRBJ1-2|NA|13|TRBV28
CAIPLRDGYGYTF
TGTGCCATTCCCCTCCGGGACGGCTATGGCTACACCTTC
>NA|TRBJ1-5|NA|15|TRBV28
CASSPRGEGNQPQHF
TGTGCCAGCAGTCCGAGGGGCGAGGGCAATCAGCCCCAGCATTTT
>NA|TRBJ1-1|NA|13|TRBV18
CASSPTLGTEAFF
TGTGCCAGCTCGCCGACATTGGGCACTGAAGCTTTCTTT
>NA|TRBJ1-1|TRBD1|15|TRBV7-8
CASSLTGDRVQGAFF
TGTGCCAGCAGCTTAACAGGGGATCGGGTACAGGGAGCTTTCTTT
>NA|TRBJ1-6|NA|15|TRBV6-1
CASSDVPSYNSPLHF
TGTGCCAGCAGTGATGTGCCCTCCTATAATTCACCCCTCCACTTT
>NA|TRBJ2-3|NA|14|TRBV5-6
CASIKSVSTDTQYF
TGTGCCAGCATAAAATCTGTGAGCACAGATACGCAGTATTTT
>NA|TRBJ1-1|TRBD1|14|TRBV30
CAWRTQGARVVAFF
TGTGCCTGGAGGACACAGGGGGCGCGAGTTGTAGCTTTCTTT
>NA|TRBJ1-1|NA|13|TRBV7-8
CASSLAGNTEAFF
TGTGCCAGCAGCTTAGCAGGGAACACTGAAGCTTTCTTT
>NA|TRBJ1-2|TRBD1|12|TRBV29-1
CSVDRGRWGYTF
TGCAGCGTTGACAGGGGGCGGTGGGGCTACACCTTC
>few|TRBJ1-1|NA|11|TRBV7-9
CASSLGTEAFF
TGTGCCAGCAGCTTGGGTACTGAAGCTTTCTTT
>NA|TRBJ1-4|NA|15|TRBV7-8
CASSLRWTANEKLFF
TGTGCCAGCAGCCTTAGATGGACAGCTAATGAAAAACTGTTTTTT
>NA|TRBJ2-7|TRBD2|15|TRBV28
CASSRVKAGSYEQYF
TGTGCCAGCAGCCGTGTAAAAGCGGGGAGCTACGAGCAGTACTTC
>NA|TRBJ1-6|TRBD1|13|TRBV30
CAWRGQGRSPLHF
TGTGCCTGGAGGGGACAGGGGAGATCACCCCTCCACTTT
>NA|TRBJ1-5|NA|16|TRBV4-1
CASSQESMTGNQPQHF
TGCGCCAGCAGCCAAGAGTCGATGACGGGCAATCAGCCCCAGCATTTT
>NA|TRBJ2-1|NA|13|TRBV6-5
CASSYSGGVEQFF
TGTGCCAGCAGTTACTCAGGAGGGGTTGAGCAGTTCTTC
>NA|TRBJ1-2|NA|13|TRBV7-2
CASSLALRGGYTF
TGTGCCAGCAGCTTAGCGCTAAGGGGCGGCTACACCTTC
>NA|TRBJ1-1|NA|15|TRBV5-1
CASSGQGGPYTEAFF
TGCGCCAGCAGCGGTCAGGGAGGTCCCTACACTGAAGCTTTCTTT
>NA|TRBJ1-3|NA|14|TRBV2
CASSDRHSGNTIYF
TGTGCCAGCAGTGACAGGCACTCTGGAAACACCATATATTTT
>NA|TRBJ1-4|NA|14|TRBV19
CASYGRGGNEKLFF
TGTGCCTCCTACGGGAGGGGTGGGAATGAAAAACTGTTTTTT
>NA|TRBJ2-2|NA|14|TRBV12-2
CASRPRGGTGELFF
TGTGCAAGTCGCCCAAGGGGGGGGACCGGGGAGCTGTTTTTT
>NA|TRBJ1-4|TRBD1|14|TRBV5-6
CASSARDRGGKLFF
TGTGCCAGCAGCGCCCGGGACAGGGGGGGAAAACTGTTTTTT
>NA|TRBJ1-1|NA|12|TRBV9
CASSVGGILPFF
TGTGCCAGCAGCGTGGGGGGAATCCTGCCTTTCTTT
>NA|TRBJ1-1|NA|17|TRBV11-2
CASSDYSILKGGTEAFF
TGTGCCAGCAGCGACTATTCTATACTGAAAGGGGGGACTGAAGCTTTCTTT
>NA|TRBJ1-5|NA|16|TRBV12-1
CASSQEGLLEVQPQHF
TGTGCCAGCAGCCAAGAGGGACTTTTGGAAGTCCAGCCCCAGCATTTT
>NA|TRBJ1-2|TRBD1|14|TRBV19
CASSIGTGGSGYTF
TGTGCCAGTAGTATCGGGACAGGGGGCTCTGGCTACACCTTC
>NA|TRBJ1-2|NA|14|TRBV7-6
CASSLGSGYYGYTF
TGTGCCAGCAGCTTGGGCTCCGGATACTATGGCTACACCTTC